Listed here is a single TCR beta chain. Library preparation tagged each individual cDNA molecule with a unique molecular identifier. MiXCR, run by TCRdb on the RACE reads, gives a single entry per CDR3 protein. Of approximately 370,000 distinct CDR3 sequences listed, 5% to 6.5% were seen once; the top ten hold around 8%. V was clipped by 0 bases and J by 4 bases, with 9 bases between them. The CDR3 runs to 14 residues. Germline lookup yields CDR1 LGHNA and CDR2 YNFKEQ. The data are from a study of human T cells and chemical hapten exposure. At the level of the study: Doses of diphenylcyclopropenone went to the patients' scalps weekly throughout the approximately 22-week study.

Described time point: pre-sensitization, week 0. Documented treatment: therapeutic diphenylcyclopropenone sensitization with weekly scalp DPC. Ahead of applying each patch test, blood was sampled. The chain uses TRBV4-2 and TRBJ1-2; maybe TRBD1 (5 bases). The material was whole blood, obtained in connection with sensitization to the hapten diphenylcyclopropenone (DPC). The receptor was derived from a woman younger than 30 with alopecia areata. Some clones in this sample may be carry-over from other donors' samples. CDR3 residues: CASSQERTGYGYTF. The CDR3 DNA sequence: TGTGCCAGCAGCCAAGAGAGAACAGGCTATGGCTACACCTTC.